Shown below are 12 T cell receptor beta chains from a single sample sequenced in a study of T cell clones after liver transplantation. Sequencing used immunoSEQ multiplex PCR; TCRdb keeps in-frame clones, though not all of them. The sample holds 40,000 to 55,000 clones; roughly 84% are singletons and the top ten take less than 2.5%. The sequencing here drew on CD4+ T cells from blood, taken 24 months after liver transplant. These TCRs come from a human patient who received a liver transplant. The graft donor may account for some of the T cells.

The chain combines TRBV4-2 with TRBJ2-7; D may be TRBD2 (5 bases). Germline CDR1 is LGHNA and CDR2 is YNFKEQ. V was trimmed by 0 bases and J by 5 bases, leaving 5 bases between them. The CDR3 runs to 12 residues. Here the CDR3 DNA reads TGTGCCAGCAGCCAAGACGGGGACGAGCAGTACTTC. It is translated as CASSQDGDEQYF.

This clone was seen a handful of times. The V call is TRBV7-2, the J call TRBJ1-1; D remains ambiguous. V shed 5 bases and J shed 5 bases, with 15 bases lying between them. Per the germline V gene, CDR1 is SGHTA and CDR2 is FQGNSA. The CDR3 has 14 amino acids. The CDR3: CASSPDQGRTEAFF. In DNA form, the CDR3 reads TGTGCCAGCAGCCCCGACCAAGGAAGGACTGAAGCTTTCTTT.

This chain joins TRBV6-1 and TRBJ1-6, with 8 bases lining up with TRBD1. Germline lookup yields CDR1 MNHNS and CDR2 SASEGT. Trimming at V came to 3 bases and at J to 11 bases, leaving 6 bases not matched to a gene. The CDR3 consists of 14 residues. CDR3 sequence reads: CASSDRTGPAPLHF. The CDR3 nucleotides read TGTGCCAGCAGTGATAGGACAGGGCCGGCACCCCTCCACTTT.

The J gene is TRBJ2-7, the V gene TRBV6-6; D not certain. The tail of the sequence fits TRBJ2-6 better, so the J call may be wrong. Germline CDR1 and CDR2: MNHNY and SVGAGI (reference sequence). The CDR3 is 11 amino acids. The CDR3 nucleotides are TGTGCCAGCAGTTACGGCCGGGTCCTGACTTTC. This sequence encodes CASSYGRVLTF.

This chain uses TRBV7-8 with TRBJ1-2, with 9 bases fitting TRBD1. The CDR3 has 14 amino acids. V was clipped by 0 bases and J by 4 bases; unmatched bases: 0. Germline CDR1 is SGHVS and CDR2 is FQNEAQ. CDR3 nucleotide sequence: TGTGCCAGCAGCTTAGCGGGACAGGGCTATGGCTACACCTTC. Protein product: CASSLAGQGYGYTF.

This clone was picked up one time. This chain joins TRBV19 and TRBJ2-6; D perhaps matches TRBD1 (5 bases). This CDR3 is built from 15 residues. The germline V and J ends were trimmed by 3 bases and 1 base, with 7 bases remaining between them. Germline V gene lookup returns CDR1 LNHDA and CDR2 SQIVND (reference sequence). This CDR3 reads CASSMAGSGANVLTF. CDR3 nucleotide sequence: TGTGCCAGTAGTATGGCAGGGTCTGGGGCCAACGTCCTGACTTTC.

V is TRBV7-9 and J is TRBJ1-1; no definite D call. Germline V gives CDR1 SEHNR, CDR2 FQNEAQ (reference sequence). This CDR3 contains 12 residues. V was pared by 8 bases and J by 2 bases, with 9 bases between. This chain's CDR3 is CASGLFNTEAFF. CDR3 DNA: TGTGCCAGCGGCCTGTTTAACACTGAAGCTTTCTTT. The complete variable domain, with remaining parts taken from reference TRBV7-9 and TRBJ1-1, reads DTGVSQNPRHKITKRGQNVTFRCDPISEHNRLYWYRQTLGQGPEFLTYFQNEAQLEKSRLLSDRFSAERPKGSFSTLEIQRTEQGDSAMYLCASGLFNTEAFFGQGTRLTVV.

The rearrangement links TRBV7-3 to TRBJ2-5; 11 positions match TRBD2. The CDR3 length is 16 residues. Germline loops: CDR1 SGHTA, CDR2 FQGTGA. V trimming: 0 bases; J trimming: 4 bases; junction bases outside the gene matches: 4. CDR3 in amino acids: CASSLTGLAGRETQYF. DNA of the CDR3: TGTGCCAGCAGCTTAACCGGACTAGCGGGCCGAGAGACCCAGTACTTC.

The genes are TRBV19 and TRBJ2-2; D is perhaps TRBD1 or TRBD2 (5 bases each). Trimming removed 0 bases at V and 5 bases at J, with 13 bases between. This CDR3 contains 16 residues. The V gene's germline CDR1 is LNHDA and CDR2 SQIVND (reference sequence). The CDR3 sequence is CASSIDPGTPTGELFF. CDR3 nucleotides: TGTGCCAGTAGTATAGATCCCGGGACCCCGACCGGGGAGCTGTTTTTT.

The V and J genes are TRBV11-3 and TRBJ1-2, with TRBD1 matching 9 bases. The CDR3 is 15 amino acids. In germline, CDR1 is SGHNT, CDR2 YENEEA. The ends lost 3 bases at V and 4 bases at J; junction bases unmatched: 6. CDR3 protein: CASSFGTGRSYGYTF. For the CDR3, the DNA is TGTGCCAGCAGCTTTGGGACAGGGAGGAGCTATGGCTACACCTTC.

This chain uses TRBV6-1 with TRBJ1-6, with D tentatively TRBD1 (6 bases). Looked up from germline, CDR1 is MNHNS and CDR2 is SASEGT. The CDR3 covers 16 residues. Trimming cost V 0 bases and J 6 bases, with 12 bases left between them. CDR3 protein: CASSEAAGAVNSPLHF. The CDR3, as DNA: TGTGCCAGCAGTGAAGCCGCGGGGGCCGTTAATTCACCCCTCCACTTT.

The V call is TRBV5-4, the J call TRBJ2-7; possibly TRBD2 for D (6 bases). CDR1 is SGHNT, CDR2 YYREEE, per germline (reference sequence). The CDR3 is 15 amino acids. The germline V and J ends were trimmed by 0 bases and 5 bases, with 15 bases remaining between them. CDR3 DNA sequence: TGTGCCAGCAGCTTGGGGGGGGTGTCTCGGGACGAGCAGTACTTC. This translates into CASSLGGVSRDEQYF.